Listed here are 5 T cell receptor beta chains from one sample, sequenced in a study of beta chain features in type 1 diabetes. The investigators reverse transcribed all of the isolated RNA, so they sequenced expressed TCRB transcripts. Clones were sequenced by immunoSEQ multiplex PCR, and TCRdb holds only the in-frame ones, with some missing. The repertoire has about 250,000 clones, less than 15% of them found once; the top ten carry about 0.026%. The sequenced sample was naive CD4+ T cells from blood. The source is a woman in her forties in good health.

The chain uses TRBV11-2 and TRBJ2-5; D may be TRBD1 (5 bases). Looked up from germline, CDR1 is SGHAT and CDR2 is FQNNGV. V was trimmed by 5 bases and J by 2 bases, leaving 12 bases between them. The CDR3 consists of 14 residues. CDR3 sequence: CASSLRTQQETQYF. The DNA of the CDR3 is TGTGCCAGCAGCCTCAGGACACAACAAGAGACCCAGTACTTC.

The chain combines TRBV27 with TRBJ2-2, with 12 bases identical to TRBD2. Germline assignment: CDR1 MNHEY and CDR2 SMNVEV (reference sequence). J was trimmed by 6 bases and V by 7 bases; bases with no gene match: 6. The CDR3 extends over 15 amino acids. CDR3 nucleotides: TGTGCCAGCACGGGCCTAGCGGGGGGGCCCGGGGAGCTGTTTTTT. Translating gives CASTGLAGGPGELFF.

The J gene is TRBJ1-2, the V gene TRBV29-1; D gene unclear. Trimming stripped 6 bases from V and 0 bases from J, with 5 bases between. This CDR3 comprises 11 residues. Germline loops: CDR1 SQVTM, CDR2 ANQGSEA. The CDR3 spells CSVISNYGYTF. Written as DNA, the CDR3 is TGCAGCGTCATTTCTAACTATGGCTACACCTTC.

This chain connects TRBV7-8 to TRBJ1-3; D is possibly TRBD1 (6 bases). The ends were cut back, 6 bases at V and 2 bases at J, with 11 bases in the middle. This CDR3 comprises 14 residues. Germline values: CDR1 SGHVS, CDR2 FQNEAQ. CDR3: CASRITGTGNTIYF. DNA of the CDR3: TGTGCCAGCAGAATCACAGGGACTGGAAACACCATATATTTT.

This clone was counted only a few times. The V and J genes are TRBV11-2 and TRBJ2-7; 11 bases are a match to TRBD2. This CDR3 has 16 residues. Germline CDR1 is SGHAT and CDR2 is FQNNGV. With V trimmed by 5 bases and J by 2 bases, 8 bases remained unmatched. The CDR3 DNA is TGTGCCAGCAGCCGAATGACTAGCGGGGCAACCTACGAGCAGTACTTC. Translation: CASSRMTSGATYEQYF.